A single sample gave rise to the 21 T cell receptor beta chains below, sequenced in a study of blood T cells in healthy people across ages. PCR was performed a second time for about 7 to 11 cycles using a sample-barcoded 5' primer and a J-beta primer mix. TCRdb itself ran the 5' RACE reads through MiXCR, one entry per CDR3 protein. Among around 800,000 distinct CDR3 sequences listed, 44% were seen once. The sequencing input was blood. Source of these receptors: a man aged 55-75 years in good health.

This chain links TRBV7-3 with TRBJ2-1, with D perhaps TRBD1 (5 bases). The CDR3 totals 17 residues. Germline CDR1 is SGHTA and CDR2 is FQGTGA. V was pared by 1 base and J by 5 bases, with 18 bases between. The CDR3 nucleotides are TGTGCCAGCAGCTTAAATACTTGGTCACAGGAGAACAATGAGCAGTTCTTC. The encoded protein is CASSLNTWSQENNEQFF.

This rearrangement joins TRBV7-2 to TRBJ1-4; weak D call: TRBD1 (6 bases). CDR1 and CDR2 from the germline V gene are SGHTA and FQGNSA. Trimming shortened V by 2 bases and J by 7 bases, and 14 bases separated the two germline ends. The CDR3 covers 15 residues. The CDR3, as DNA: TGTGCCAGCAGCTTACGATCCAGGGGCAGTGAAAAACTGTTTTTT. This translates into CASSLRSRGSEKLFF.

With regard to this clonotype: Sequence at one end of the junction differs from germline and may be a read error. V usage is TRBV6-5 and J usage is TRBJ1-4, with 7 bases fitting TRBD1. The CDR3 sequence is 14 residues long. CDR1 is MNHEY and CDR2 is SVGAGI in the germline V gene. The CDR3 loop reads CASSHSQGNEKLFF. Written as DNA, the CDR3 is TGTGCCAGCAGTCACTCACAGGGGAATGAAAAACTGTTTTTT.

The gene calls are TRBV27 and TRBJ1-5, with 11 bases matching TRBD1. This CDR3 has 16 residues. Germline lookup yields CDR1 MNHEY and CDR2 SMNVEV (reference sequence). V dropped 5 bases and J dropped 3; count of bases not matched to a gene: 6. The CDR3 DNA reads as TGTGCCAGCAGTCCTTGGACAGGGGGCTTCAATCAGCCCCAGCATTTT. Amino acids: CASSPWTGGFNQPQHF.

This clonotype turned up a few times. This chain uses TRBV6-5 with TRBJ1-5; 8 nucleotides agree with TRBD1. Trimming at V came to 4 bases and at J to 6 bases, leaving 8 bases not matched to a gene. The CDR3 length is 15 residues. Germline V lookup: CDR1 MNHEY, CDR2 SVGAGI. As DNA, the CDR3 is TGTGCCAGCAGTTCGGACAGGGCCTGGGGTCAGCCCCAGCATTTT. Translating gives CASSSDRAWGQPQHF.

The genes are TRBV7-9 and TRBJ2-7, with 8 bases aligning to TRBD2. The CDR3 spans 16 residues. CDR1 and CDR2 (germline): SEHNR, FQNEAQ (reference sequence). Trimming cost V 2 bases and J 0 bases; bases outside gene matches: 6. CDR3 residues: CASSLTAGGSSYEQYF. In nucleotides, the CDR3 is TGTGCCAGCAGCTTAACGGCGGGGGGAAGCTCCTACGAGCAGTACTTC.

This chain joins TRBV4-3 and TRBJ2-1; perhaps TRBD2 as D (7 bases). Germline CDR1 and CDR2: LGHNA and YSLEER. This CDR3 comprises 14 residues. V lost 0 bases to trimming and J lost 8 bases, with 11 bases between them. The CDR3 spells CASSQDRGAYEQFF. Here the CDR3 DNA reads TGCGCCAGCAGCCAAGATCGGGGGGCCTATGAGCAGTTCTTC.

V gene TRBV5-1 combines with J gene TRBJ1-2; a weak D match, TRBD1 (6 bases). Germline CDR1 SGHRS, CDR2 YFSETQ. Trimming cost V 4 bases and J 8 bases, with 21 bases left between them. The CDR3 is made up of 15 amino acids. The CDR3 coding sequence is TGCGCCAGCAGCCAGGGTGGAACACAGGGTTGGGGCTACACCTTC. Translation gives CASSQGGTQGWGYTF. The complete variable domain, with remaining parts taken from reference TRBV5-1 and TRBJ1-2, reads KAGVTQTPRYLIKTRGQQVTLSCSPISGHRSVSWYQQTPGQGLQFLFEYFSETQRNKGNFPGRFSGRQFSNSRSEMNVSTLELGDSALYLCASSQGGTQGWGYTFGSGTRLTVV.

The chain employs TRBV29-1 and TRBJ2-1; 7 bases fit TRBD1. The V gene's germline CDR1 is SQVTM and CDR2 ANQGSEA. This CDR3 is 14 amino acids long. Trimming at V came to 4 bases and at J to 5 bases, leaving 8 bases not matched to a gene. The CDR3 region has the DNA TGCAGCGTTGTGGGCGGACAGGACGACAATGAGCAGTTCTTC. Its translation is CSVVGGQDDNEQFF.

V and J are TRBV27 and TRBJ1-6; TRBD1 agrees at 8 bases. The CDR3 is 15 amino acids. V was pared by 0 bases and J by 7 bases, with 2 bases of the junction left unmatched. Germline V gene sequence: CDR1 MNHEY, CDR2 SMNVEV (reference sequence). CDR3: CASSLSRQGNSPLHF. CDR3 sequence (DNA): TGTGCCAGCAGTTTATCGAGACAGGGGAATTCACCCCTCCACTTT.

The chain carries TRBV7-6 and TRBJ2-7; 11 nucleotides agree with TRBD2. CDR3 size: 16 residues. Looked up from germline, CDR1 is SGHVS and CDR2 is FNYEAQ. The J segment lost 7 bases and the V segment lost 5 bases, leaving 13 bases of the junction unmatched. CDR3 sequence reads: CASSPSGLAVDFEQYF. The CDR3 region has the DNA TGTGCCAGCAGCCCCTCGGGACTAGCGGTGGACTTTGAGCAGTACTTC.

V gene TRBV6-5 combines with J gene TRBJ1-2, with 8 bases aligning to TRBD1. This CDR3 has 14 residues. J was trimmed by 4 bases and V by 7 bases; bases with no gene match: 8. Germline values: CDR1 MNHEY, CDR2 SVGAGI. The CDR3 nucleotides read TGTGCCAGCAATTCACAGGGGGGGGGCTATGGCTACACCTTC. Protein sequence: CASNSQGGGYGYTF.

This chain uses TRBV7-6 with TRBJ2-5; TRBD2 matches 8 bases. The CDR3 runs to 18 residues. The V and J ends lost 5 bases and 7 bases, in that order; junction bases with no gene match: 21. Germline V gene data show CDR1 as SGHVS and CDR2 as FNYEAQ. CDR3 coding DNA: TGTGCCAGCAGCCCACCCCCTGCAACTAGCGGCCTTCCCGGGACCCAGTACTTC. Amino acid sequence: CASSPPPATSGLPGTQYF. The entire variable domain, with the rest obtained from reference TRBV7-6 and TRBJ2-5, is as follows: GAGVSQSPRYKVTKRGQDVALRCDPISGHVSLYWYRQALGQGPEFLTYFNYEAQQDKSGLPNDRFSAERPEGSISTLTIQRTEQRDSAMYRCASSPPPATSGLPGTQYFGPGTRLLVL.

The sample holds one count of this clonotype. This chain joins TRBV12-3 or TRBV12-4 and TRBJ2-1; 8 nucleotides align to TRBD2. V lost 5 bases to trimming and J lost 0 bases; unmatched junction nucleotides: 9. This CDR3 spans 17 amino acids. CDR3 sequence: CASSLRLAPSSYNEQFF. CDR3 DNA sequence: TGTGCCAGCAGTCTTCGACTAGCGCCGAGCTCCTACAATGAGCAGTTCTTC.

J is TRBJ2-7 and V is TRBV20-1, with unresolved D. Germline-derived CDR1 and CDR2 are DFQATT and SNEGSKA (reference sequence). Deletions cut 5 bases from V and 2 bases from J, with 10 bases between. The CDR3 has 12 amino acids. The CDR3: CSAEVRPYEQYF. In DNA, the CDR3 is TGCAGTGCTGAGGTCAGGCCCTACGAGCAGTACTTC.

V is TRBV5-1 and J is TRBJ2-2; D may be TRBD1 (5 bases). The germline V gene has CDR1 SGHRS and CDR2 YFSETQ. The CDR3 length is 16 residues. V was pared by 2 bases and J by 0 bases, with 11 bases between. CDR3 DNA sequence: TGCGCCAGCAGCTTAACCACAGGAGCGAACACCGGGGAGCTGTTTTTT. It yields the protein CASSLTTGANTGELFF.

The CDR3 here is CSVSPRGLGHEQYF. The CDR3 DNA reads TGCAGCGTTAGCCCCAGGGGGCTGGGGCACGAGCAGTACTTC. This chain connects TRBV29-1 to TRBJ2-7; 8 bases map to TRBD1. Germline CDR1 reads SQVTM; CDR2 reads ANQGSEA. V shed 5 bases, J shed 5 bases, and the junction held 11 bases outside the gene matches. This CDR3 comprises 14 residues.

With respect to this clonotype: At one boundary the junction diverges from the germline segment, which might be a read error. The V and J genes are TRBV20-1 and TRBJ2-4, with 9 bases matching TRBD1. The J call may not be correct, given that the DNA end is closer to TRBJ2-7. The germline V gene encodes CDR1 DFQATT and CDR2 SNEGSKA (reference sequence). The CDR3 has 14 residues. CDR3 sequence (DNA): TGTAGTGCTAGTGGGGGGACAGGGAAGCCCGAGCAGTACTTC. As protein: CSASGGTGKPEQYF.

This clonotype was seen a handful of times. This sequence joins TRBV5-1 and TRBJ1-1; 7 nucleotides align to TRBD1. V was pared by 4 bases and J by 1 base, with 4 bases of the junction left unmatched. Germline-derived CDR1 and CDR2 are SGHRS and YFSETQ. The CDR3 extends over 14 amino acids. The DNA for the CDR3 is TGCGCCAGCAGCGGGGGACAGTCGAACACTGAAGCTTTCTTT. Translated: CASSGGQSNTEAFF.

As to this clonotype: This may arise from a read error, as a much more abundant clone is one base away. This rearrangement joins TRBV10-3 to TRBJ2-5; tentatively, D is TRBD2 (6 bases). The CDR3 has 14 residues. CDR1 is ENHRY and CDR2 is SYGVKD in the germline V gene. With 6 bases removed from V and 11 bases from J, the gap between germline ends came to 22 bases. The CDR3 is CAISVGGNNNEQYF. The CDR3 nucleotides are TGTGCCATCAGCGTCGGAGGGAATAACAATGAGCAGTACTTC.

There are a few counts of this clonotype. The chain is built from TRBV6-2 or TRBV6-3 and TRBJ1-2; the D gene is possibly TRBD1 (6 bases). The V end was cut by 4 bases, the J end by 5 bases, with 20 bases between. Germline lookup yields CDR1 MNHEY and CDR2 SVGEGT. The CDR3 spans 16 residues. CDR3 loop: CASSSELQGRRYGYTF. As DNA, the CDR3 is TGTGCCAGCAGTTCGGAGCTACAGGGCCGGAGGTATGGCTACACCTTC.